The text below deals with one TCR beta chain. These data come from a study of cytomegalovirus exposure and HLA in healthy donors. Germline V gene sequence: CDR1 GTSNPN, CDR2 SVGIG (reference sequence). V was clipped by 4 bases and J by 4 bases; unmatched bases: 15. The CDR3 consists of 16 residues. Assay used: immunoSEQ multiplex PCR; TCRdb lists only in-frame clones, some missing. The sample lists under 100,000 clones, roughly 84% seen once, with about 12% in the top ten. This clonotype was sampled from a woman aged 18-29 years in good health and CMV-seropositive. J is TRBJ1-1 and V is TRBV30; 7 nucleotides match TRBD1. The sequenced material came from PBMCs. CDR3 loop: CAWNRGRVIRATEAFF. CDR3 in DNA: TGTGCCTGGAACAGGGGACGGGTAATCAGGGCCACTGAAGCTTTCTTT.